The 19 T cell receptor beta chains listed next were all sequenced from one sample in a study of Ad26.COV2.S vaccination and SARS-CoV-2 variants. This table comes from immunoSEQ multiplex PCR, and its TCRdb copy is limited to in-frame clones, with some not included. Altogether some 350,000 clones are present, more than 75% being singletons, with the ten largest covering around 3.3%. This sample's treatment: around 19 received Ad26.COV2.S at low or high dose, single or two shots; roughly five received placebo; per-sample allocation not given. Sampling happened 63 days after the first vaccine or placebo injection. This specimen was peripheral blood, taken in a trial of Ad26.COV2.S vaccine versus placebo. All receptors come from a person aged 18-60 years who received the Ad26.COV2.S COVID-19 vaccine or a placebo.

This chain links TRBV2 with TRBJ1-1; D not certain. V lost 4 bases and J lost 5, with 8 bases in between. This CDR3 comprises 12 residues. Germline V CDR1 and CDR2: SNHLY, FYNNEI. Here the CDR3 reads CASSAPTTEAFF. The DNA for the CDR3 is TGTGCCAGCAGTGCCCCTACAACTGAAGCTTTCTTT.

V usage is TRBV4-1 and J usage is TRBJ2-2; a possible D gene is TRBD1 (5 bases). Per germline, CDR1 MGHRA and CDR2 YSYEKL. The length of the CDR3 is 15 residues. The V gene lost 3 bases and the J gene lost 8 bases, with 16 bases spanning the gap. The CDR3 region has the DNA TGCGCCAGCAGCCAGGACATCGGCCTAGGGGGGGAGCTGTTTTTT. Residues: CASSQDIGLGGELFF.

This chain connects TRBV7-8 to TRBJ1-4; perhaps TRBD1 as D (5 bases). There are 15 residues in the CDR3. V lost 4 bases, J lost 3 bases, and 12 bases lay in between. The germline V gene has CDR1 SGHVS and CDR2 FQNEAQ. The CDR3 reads CASSSVQGANEKLFF. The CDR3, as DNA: TGTGCCAGCAGCTCAGTGCAGGGTGCTAATGAAAAACTGTTTTTT.

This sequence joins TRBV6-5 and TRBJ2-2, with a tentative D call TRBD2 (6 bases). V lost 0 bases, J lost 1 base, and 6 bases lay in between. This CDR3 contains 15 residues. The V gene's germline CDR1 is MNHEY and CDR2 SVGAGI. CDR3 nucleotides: TGTGCCAGCAGTTACTCAGCGGGGAACACCGGGGAGCTGTTTTTT. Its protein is CASSYSAGNTGELFF.

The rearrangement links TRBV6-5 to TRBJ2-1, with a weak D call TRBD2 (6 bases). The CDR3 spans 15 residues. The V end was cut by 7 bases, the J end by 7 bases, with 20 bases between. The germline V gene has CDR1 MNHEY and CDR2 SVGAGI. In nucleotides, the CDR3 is TGTGCCAGCACCCCTATAGTCGGGAGTAGTAATGAGCAGTTCTTC. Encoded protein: CASTPIVGSSNEQFF.

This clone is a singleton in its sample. The CDR3 DNA follows: TGTGCCAGCAGCTTGTCAGGGACAGATACGCAGTATTTT. It codes for CASSLSGTDTQYF. This chain connects TRBV5-4 to TRBJ2-3; TRBD1 is a possible D gene (5 bases). The CDR3 spans 13 residues. Germline assignment: CDR1 SGHNT and CDR2 YYREEE (reference sequence). Trimming stripped 1 base from V and 3 bases from J, with 6 bases between.

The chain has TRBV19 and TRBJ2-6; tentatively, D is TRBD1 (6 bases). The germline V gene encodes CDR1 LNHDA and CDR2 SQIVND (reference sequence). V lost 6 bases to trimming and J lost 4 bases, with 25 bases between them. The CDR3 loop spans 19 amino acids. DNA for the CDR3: TGTGCCAGTAGCGACCCGAGGTTCCATACAGGGACCGGGGCCAACGTCCTGACTTTC. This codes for CASSDPRFHTGTGANVLTF.

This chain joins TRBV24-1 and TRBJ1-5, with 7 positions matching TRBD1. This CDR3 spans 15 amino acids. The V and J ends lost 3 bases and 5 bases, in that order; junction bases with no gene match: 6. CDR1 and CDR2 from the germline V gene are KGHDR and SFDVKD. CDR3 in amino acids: CATSDVGGLYQPQHF. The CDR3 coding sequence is TGTGCCACCAGTGATGTAGGGGGCCTATATCAGCCCCAGCATTTT.

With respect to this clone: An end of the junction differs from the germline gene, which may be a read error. In DNA form, the CDR3 reads TGTGCCAGCAGGGAGGCTAGCTTGGTGGACTTC. This encodes CASREASLVDF. The chain joins TRBV2 to TRBJ2-7; D is possibly TRBD2 (5 bases). The CDR3 length is 11 residues. Per the germline V gene, CDR1 is SNHLY and CDR2 is FYNNEI.

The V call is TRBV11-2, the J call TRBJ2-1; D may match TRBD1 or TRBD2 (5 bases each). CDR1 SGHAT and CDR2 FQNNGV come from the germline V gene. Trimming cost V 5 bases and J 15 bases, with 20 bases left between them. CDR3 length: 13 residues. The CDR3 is CASSRGQTTAGFF. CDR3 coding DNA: TGTGCCAGCAGCCGGGGCCAAACCACCGCCGGGTTCTTC.

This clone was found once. CDR3 nucleotides: TGTGCCAGCAGTTCTCGGGCCCAGGGGACTGAAGCTTTCTTT. Translated, it gives CASSSRAQGTEAFF. The chain is built from TRBV6-5 and TRBJ1-1; D might be TRBD1 (6 bases). CDR3 size: 14 residues. From germline, CDR1 is MNHEY and CDR2 SVGAGI. Trimming stripped 4 bases from V and 5 bases from J, with 14 bases between.

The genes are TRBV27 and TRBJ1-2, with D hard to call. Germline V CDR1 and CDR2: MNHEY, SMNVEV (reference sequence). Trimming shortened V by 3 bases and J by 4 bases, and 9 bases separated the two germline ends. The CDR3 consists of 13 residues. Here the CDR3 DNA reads TGTGCCAGCAGTTTGAGCCCAGGCTATGGCTACACCTTC. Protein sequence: CASSLSPGYGYTF.

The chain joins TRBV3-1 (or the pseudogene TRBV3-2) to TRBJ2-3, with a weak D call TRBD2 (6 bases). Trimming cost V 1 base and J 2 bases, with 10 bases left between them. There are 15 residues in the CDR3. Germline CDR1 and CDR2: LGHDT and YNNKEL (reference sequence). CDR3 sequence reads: CASSQAGDPTDTQYF. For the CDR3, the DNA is TGTGCCAGCAGCCAAGCGGGAGATCCCACAGATACGCAGTATTTT.

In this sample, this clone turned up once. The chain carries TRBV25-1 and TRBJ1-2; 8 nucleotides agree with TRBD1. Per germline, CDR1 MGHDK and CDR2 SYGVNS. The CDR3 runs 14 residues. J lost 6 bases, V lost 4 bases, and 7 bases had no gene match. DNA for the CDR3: TGTGCCAGCAGTGTCCCAGGGGGCTTAGATGGCTACACCTTC. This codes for CASSVPGGLDGYTF.

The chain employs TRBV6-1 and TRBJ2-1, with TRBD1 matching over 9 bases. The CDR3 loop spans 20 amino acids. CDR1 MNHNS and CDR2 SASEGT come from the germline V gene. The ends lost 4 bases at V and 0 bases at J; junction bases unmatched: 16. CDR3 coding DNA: TGTGCCAGCAGTGGCGGCGGACAGGGGTCGAGGGCGAGCTCCTACAATGAGCAGTTCTTC. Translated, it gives CASSGGGQGSRASSYNEQFF.

In nucleotides, the CDR3 is TGTGCCAGCAGCCCACCAGGACTATACAATGAGCAGTTCTTC. Translation: CASSPPGLYNEQFF. The J gene is TRBJ2-1, the V gene TRBV28; possible D gene TRBD2, 6 bases. CDR1 is MDHEN and CDR2 is SYDVKM in the germline V gene. This CDR3 comprises 14 residues. V was clipped by 6 bases and J by 4 bases, with 13 bases between them.

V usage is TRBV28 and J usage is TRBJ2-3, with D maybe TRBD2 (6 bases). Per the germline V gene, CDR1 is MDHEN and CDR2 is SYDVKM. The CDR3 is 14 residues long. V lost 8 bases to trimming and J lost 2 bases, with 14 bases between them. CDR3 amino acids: CASFGSGHTDTQYF. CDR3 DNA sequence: TGTGCCAGCTTTGGTAGCGGACACACAGATACGCAGTATTTT.

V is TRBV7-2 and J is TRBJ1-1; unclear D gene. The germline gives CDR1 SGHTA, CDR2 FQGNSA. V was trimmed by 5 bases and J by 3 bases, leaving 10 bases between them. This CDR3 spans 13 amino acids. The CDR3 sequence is CASSTRRDTEAFF. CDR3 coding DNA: TGTGCCAGCAGCACCCGACGGGACACTGAAGCTTTCTTT.

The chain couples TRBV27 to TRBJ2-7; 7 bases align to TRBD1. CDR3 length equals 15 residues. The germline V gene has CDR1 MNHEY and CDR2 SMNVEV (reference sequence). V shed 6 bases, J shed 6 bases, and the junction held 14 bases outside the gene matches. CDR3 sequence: CASRRIQGQTAEQYF. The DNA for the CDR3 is TGTGCCAGCAGGCGCATACAGGGACAGACGGCCGAGCAGTACTTC.